The subject of this entry is one T cell receptor beta chain. The table lists this clonotype with many counts. What this receptor recognizes is not known. Base qualities are not at hand, and no much larger clone is one base apart. Systemically healthy Caucasian individuals from Russia, about 38 in total and aged 6 to 90 years, were included as donors. Each donor gave ten milliliters of peripheral blood, drawn into EDTA-treated Vacutainer tubes. Ficoll-Paque density-gradient centrifugation was used to isolate PBMCs, with at least 7 million per sample. Total RNA, at least 6 micrograms per sample, was extracted from PBMCs with Trizol reagent. For every donor, flow cytometry on a PBMC aliquot measured the percentage of naive CD45RAhigh/CD27high T cells. The germline V gene sets CDR1 to SGHRS and CDR2 to YFSETQ. Including cysteine and phenylalanine, the CDR3 has 16 amino acids. Only the CDR3 DNA is retained, 48 bases long and in frame from the first base. V lost 4 bases and J lost 1 base, and the count of bases not matched to a germline gene is 5.

These data originate in a study of blood T cells in healthy people across ages (dated by TCRdb to the mid-2010s). Regarding the research as a whole: In model experiments, roughly one uniquely barcoded TCR beta cDNA molecule per two T cells was captured by template switching. Four age groups were formed from the donors: young (average about 15 years), middle-aged (approximately 40), aged (around 68) and long-lived (more than 75). Age-related changes in TCR beta repertoire diversity were measured in the study by deep sequencing normalized with unique cDNA molecular identifiers. Using the same blood draw, the study looked at two additional independent replicas of 1 million unique cDNA reads for two donors, one aged 18 to 30 and the other aged 80 or older. To avoid experimental bias, donors of different ages were randomly spread across the sequencing lanes.

Library preparation used 5' RACE. TCRdb records Illumina HiSeq 2500 as the sequencer. The second PCR ran for roughly 7 to 12 cycles and used a J-beta primer mix along with a sample-barcoded 5' primer. Each TCR beta cDNA molecule received a unique molecular identifier from a template-switch 5' adaptor carrying 12 random nucleotides. Each sample yielded at least 2.5 million CDR3-containing paired-end reads. The Mint cDNA synthesis kit, primed by a TRBC-specific oligonucleotide, was used to synthesize first-strand cDNA from all RNA. After uracil-DNA glycosylase treatment, a first 18-cycle PCR used universal primers M1SS and BC2_uni_R on all cDNA. In the paper's pipeline: For normalization, 1 million high-quality reads, each with a distinct molecular identifier, were randomly selected from each sample. Instead of being binned into consensus sequences, reads with shared molecular identifiers were discarded. MiTCR, run with a Q25 quality threshold and the strictest error-elimination algorithm, handled CDR3 identification, clonotype clustering and error correction. A nonparametric unseen species model with Euler transformation was used to estimate a lower bound on total TCR beta diversity. TCRdb reprocessing: public reads trimmed at Q25 with fastp, clones called with MiXCR, in-frame beta chains kept. Duplicate CDR3 protein sequences are folded into a single record with the most common DNA and genes. TCRdb's processing, not the study's, gives the V and J calls here. Present in this sample are around 650,000 distinct CDR3 sequences, approximately 29% of which were seen just once. The top ten constitute roughly 14% of the sample.

Beyond this particular receptor, the publication reports: As age increased, observed TCR beta diversity per million T cells dropped in a roughly linear way, and a significant reduction was already evident by age 40. There was a strong correlation between observed TCR beta diversity and the percentage of naive T cells measured by flow cytometry. Estimates of total diversity based on one million sequenced T cells were regarded as lower bounds and as underestimates. Because donor CMV infection status was unknown, age-related changes in expanded clonotypes were potentially confounded. Since profiling was done on bulk unsorted PBMCs, naive and antigen-experienced compartments could not be conclusively compared. The long-lived group showed more naive CD4+ T cells, fewer expanded clones and increased TCR diversity than the aged group, suggesting age selection.

The sequencing input was blood. This TCR came from a woman older than 75 in good health. Donor details come from another sample of the same person, matched by shared clones. The sequence joins TRBV5-1 to TRBJ2-5; TRBD2 fits 12 bases in the junction. The sequenced DNA: TGCGCCAGCAGCCTCTCGACTAGCGGGGGCCAAGAGACCCAGTACTTC. The resulting protein is CASSLSTSGGQETQYF.